The source of this TCR beta chain is a study of OX40 agonist ivuxolimab in advanced cancers. Across the whole study: Patients were dosed with the agonistic anti-OX40 (CD134) antibody ivuxolimab.

Assay: immunoSEQ multiplex PCR; the TCRdb copy retains only in-frame clones and omits some. The sample lists under 90,000 clones; around 83% were seen once. V gave up 2 bases and J gave up 4 bases, with 3 bases separating them. The germline V gene has CDR1 SGHRS and CDR2 YFSETQ. The CDR3 extends over 12 amino acids. This chain connects TRBV5-1 to TRBJ2-2; D uncertain. Sequencing was performed on CD4+ or CD8+ T cells sorted from blood, taken in a trial of the OX40 agonist ivuxolimab. This TCR was recovered from an adult with an advanced solid tumor such as melanoma, head and neck, liver or kidney cancer. The DNA of the CDR3 is TGCGCCAGCAGCTTCAGCACCGGGGAGCTGTTTTTT. It specifies CASSFSTGELFF. The whole variable domain, remainder taken from reference TRBV5-1 and TRBJ2-2, is KAGVTQTPRYLIKTRGQQVTLSCSPISGHRSVSWYQQTPGQGLQFLFEYFSETQRNKGNFPGRFSGRQFSNSRSEMNVSTLELGDSALYLCASSFSTGELFFGEGSRLTVL.